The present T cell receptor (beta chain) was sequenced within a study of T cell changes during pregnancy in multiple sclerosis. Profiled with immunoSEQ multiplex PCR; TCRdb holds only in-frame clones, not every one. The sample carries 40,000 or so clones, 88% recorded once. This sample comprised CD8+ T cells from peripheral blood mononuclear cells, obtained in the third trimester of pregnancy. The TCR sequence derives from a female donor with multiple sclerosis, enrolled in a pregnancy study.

CDR3 coding DNA: TGTGCCAGCAGCTCCCCCGGCGGACTCGAGCAGTACTTC. It encodes CASSSPGGLEQYF. The V gene is TRBV7-9, the J gene TRBJ2-7; D may be TRBD2 (5 bases). Per germline, CDR1 SEHNR and CDR2 FQNEAQ (reference sequence). The CDR3 extends over 13 amino acids. V lost 4 bases and J 6 bases, leaving 13 bases between the germline ends.